The clone carrying this T cell receptor (beta chain) was seen more than once but under ten times. Its cognate antigen is unknown. The CDR3 extends over 14 amino acids. V lost 6 bases to trimming and J lost 6 bases; unmatched junction nucleotides: 10. Germline V gene lookup returns CDR1 MNHNS and CDR2 SASEGT. These data are taken from a study of T cell repertoires in cytomegalovirus infection. Across the study: CMV infection plus the matching HLA type was flagged by public TCR beta signatures. Study-level findings and limits: Carriage of CMV together with the relevant HLA was identifiable through cumulative public TCR beta family frequency.

TCRdb analysed the reads with MiXCR anew, one entry per CDR3 protein. The sample comprises about 70,000 distinct CDR3 sequences, around 20% of which are singletons, and approximately 68% rests with the top ten. The TCR comes from a human donor in good health (CMV status not recorded). Some clones in this sample may be carry-over from other donors' samples. The sequences come from CD8+ T cells from cultured PBMCs, collected from culture after CMV antigen stimulation. The chain uses TRBV6-1 and TRBJ2-7; 8 bases match TRBD1. The CDR3 loop reads CASSPRTGWAEQYF. The CDR3 DNA follows: TGTGCCAGCAGCCCTCGGACAGGGTGGGCCGAGCAGTACTTC.